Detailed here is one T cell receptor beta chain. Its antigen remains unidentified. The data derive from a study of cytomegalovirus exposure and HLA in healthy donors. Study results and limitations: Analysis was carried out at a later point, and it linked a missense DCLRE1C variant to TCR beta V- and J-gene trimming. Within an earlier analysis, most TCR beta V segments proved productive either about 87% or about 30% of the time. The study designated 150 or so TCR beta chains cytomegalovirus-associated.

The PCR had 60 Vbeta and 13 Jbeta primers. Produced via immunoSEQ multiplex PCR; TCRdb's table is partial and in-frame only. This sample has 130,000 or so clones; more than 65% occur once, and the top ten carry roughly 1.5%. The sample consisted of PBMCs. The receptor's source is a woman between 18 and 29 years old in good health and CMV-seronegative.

The DNA of the CDR3 is TGTGCCAGCAGTTACTTAGGTCCCGGTGACTTCTACGAGCAGTACTTC. Translating gives CASSYLGPGDFYEQYF. The chain couples TRBV6-5 to TRBJ2-7; unclear D gene. The germline V and J ends were trimmed by 1 base and 3 bases, with 16 bases remaining between them. The CDR3 has 16 residues. The germline V gene has CDR1 MNHEY and CDR2 SVGAGI.